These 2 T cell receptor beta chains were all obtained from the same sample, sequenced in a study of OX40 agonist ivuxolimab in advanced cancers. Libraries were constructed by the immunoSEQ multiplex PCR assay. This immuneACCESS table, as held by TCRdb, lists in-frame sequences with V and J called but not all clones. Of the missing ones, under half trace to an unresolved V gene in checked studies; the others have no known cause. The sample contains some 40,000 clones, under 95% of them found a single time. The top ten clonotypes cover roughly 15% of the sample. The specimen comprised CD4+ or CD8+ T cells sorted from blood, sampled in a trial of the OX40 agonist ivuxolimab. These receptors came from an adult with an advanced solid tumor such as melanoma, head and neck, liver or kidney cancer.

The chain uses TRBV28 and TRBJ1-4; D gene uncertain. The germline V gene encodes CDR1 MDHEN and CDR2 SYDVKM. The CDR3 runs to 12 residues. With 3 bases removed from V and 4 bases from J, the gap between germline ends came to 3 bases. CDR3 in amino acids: CASSFVNEKLFF. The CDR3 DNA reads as TGTGCCAGCAGTTTCGTTAATGAAAAACTGTTTTTT.

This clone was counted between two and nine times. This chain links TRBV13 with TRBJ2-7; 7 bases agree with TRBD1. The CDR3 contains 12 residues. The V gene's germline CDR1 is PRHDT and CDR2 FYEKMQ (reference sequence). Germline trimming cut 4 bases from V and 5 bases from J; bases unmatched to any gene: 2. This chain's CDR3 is CASSSTGNEQYF. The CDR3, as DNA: TGTGCCAGCAGCTCGACAGGGAACGAGCAGTACTTC.